One and the same sample provided the 10 T cell receptor beta chains below, sequenced in a study of blood T cell repertoires in COVID-19. Produced via immunoSEQ multiplex PCR; TCRdb's table is partial and in-frame only. Of fewer than 35,000 clones listed, roughly 90% are singletons. The sequencing sample was made of peripheral blood. The source of these receptors is a man between 60 and 75 years old with active COVID-19.

The rearrangement joins TRBV10-3 to TRBJ2-7; 7 bases line up with TRBD2. The germline gives CDR1 ENHRY, CDR2 SYGVKD. Trimming removed 4 bases from V and 3 bases from J; junction bases left unmatched: 3. The CDR3 consists of 13 residues. Here the CDR3 DNA reads TGTGCCATCAGTGGGGGGGACTACTACGAGCAGTACTTC. Encoded protein: CAISGGDYYEQYF.

V usage is TRBV25-1 and J usage is TRBJ1-4, with 7 bases lining up with TRBD1. Trimming at V came to 7 bases and at J to 3 bases, leaving 8 bases not matched to a gene. CDR3 size: 15 residues. Germline values: CDR1 MGHDK, CDR2 SYGVNS. The CDR3, as DNA: TGTGCCAGCAAGGAACAGGGGTGGGCTAATGAAAAACTGTTTTTT. It codes for CASKEQGWANEKLFF.

The V call is TRBV7-3, the J call TRBJ1-2, with D uncertain. Trimming cost V 5 bases and J 3 bases, with 13 bases left between them. CDR1 is SGHTA, CDR2 FQGTGA, per germline. The CDR3 loop spans 14 amino acids. This CDR3 is CASSPSGGHYGYTF. In DNA, the CDR3 is TGTGCCAGCAGCCCGTCGGGTGGCCACTATGGCTACACCTTC.

This clone was seen a single time. The chain combines TRBV5-5 with TRBJ2-2; TRBD1 matches at 7 bases. Germline-derived CDR1 and CDR2 are SGHKS and YYEKEE (reference sequence). Germline trimming cut 4 bases from V and 7 bases from J; bases unmatched to any gene: 7. The CDR3 sequence is 14 residues long. For the CDR3, the DNA is TGTGCCAGCAGCCCTGACAGGGATGGCGGGGAGCTGTTTTTT. Its translation is CASSPDRDGGELFF.

The chain employs TRBV9 and TRBJ1-1; 7 bases agree with TRBD1. Germline CDR1 and CDR2: SGDLS and YYNGEE. Unmatched junction bases numbered 12, after V lost 0 bases and J lost 4 bases. The CDR3 runs 17 residues. This CDR3 is CASSVGQGGWAATEAFF. CDR3 in DNA: TGTGCCAGCAGCGTAGGGCAGGGGGGATGGGCGGCCACTGAAGCTTTCTTT. Full variable domain (missing parts from reference TRBV9 and TRBJ1-1): DSGVTQTPKHLITATGQRVTLRCSPRSGDLSVYWYQQSLDQGLQFLIQYYNGEERAKGNILERFSAQQFPDLHSELNLSSLELGDSALYFCASSVGQGGWAATEAFFGQGTRLTVV.

The CDR3 sequence: CASSLDSIEGRNEKLFF. CDR3 DNA sequence: TGTGCCAGCAGCTTAGATTCCATAGAGGGCCGAAATGAAAAACTGTTTTTT. This sequence joins TRBV11-2 and TRBJ1-4, with D hard to call. Germline CDR1 reads SGHAT; CDR2 reads FQNNGV. The CDR3 has 17 residues. The ends were cut back, 0 bases at V and 5 bases at J, with 16 bases in the middle.

In its sample, this clone was seen once. This rearrangement joins TRBV14 to TRBJ2-2, with 9 bases lining up with TRBD2. This CDR3 comprises 16 residues. After removal of 2 bases from V and 5 bases from J, the junction contained 6 bases not matched to a gene. Germline V lookup: CDR1 SGHDN, CDR2 FVKESK. CDR3: CASSQWRAGGTGELFF. The CDR3 DNA reads as TGTGCCAGCAGCCAATGGCGAGCGGGGGGAACCGGGGAGCTGTTTTTT. The full variable domain, in which reference TRBV14 and TRBJ2-2 provide the parts outside the CDR3, is EAGVTQFPSHSVIEKGQTVTLRCDPISGHDNLYWYRRVMGKEIKFLLHFVKESKQDESGMPNNRFLAERTGGTYSTLKVQPAELEDSGVYFCASSQWRAGGTGELFFGEGSRLTVL.

The rearrangement joins TRBV28 to TRBJ2-7; TRBD1 matches 8 bases. The CDR3 is made up of 13 amino acids. Germline V gives CDR1 MDHEN, CDR2 SYDVKM. The V segment lost 3 bases and the J segment 9 bases; nucleotides outside the gene matches: 7. For the CDR3, the DNA is TGTGCCAGCAGTTTGGGACAGGCCCCTTGGCAGTACTTC. As protein: CASSLGQAPWQYF.

This chain uses TRBV7-8 with TRBJ1-2; 11 nucleotides line up with TRBD1. Germline V gene lookup returns CDR1 SGHVS and CDR2 FQNEAQ. This CDR3 comprises 14 residues. Trimming at V came to 1 base and at J to 7 bases, leaving 2 bases not matched to a gene. The CDR3 spells CASSLDGTGGGYTF. CDR3 coding DNA: TGTGCCAGCAGCTTAGATGGGACAGGGGGTGGCTACACCTTC.

V is TRBV6-6 and J is TRBJ1-1; D call uncertain. V lost 6 bases to trimming and J lost 1 base, with 12 bases between them. CDR1 and CDR2 from the germline V gene are MNHNY and SVGAGI (reference sequence). The CDR3 loop spans 14 amino acids. The CDR3 DNA reads as TGTGCCAGCAGCTACACCCGGGGGAACACTGAAGCTTTCTTT. Its protein is CASSYTRGNTEAFF.